This T cell receptor beta chain was identified during a study of patients and donors after allogeneic stem cell transplantation (TCRdb year 2020). The CDR1 and CDR2 encoded by the germline V gene are MNHEY and SVGAGI. V loses 5 bases of germline sequence and J loses 5 bases, and the interval between the two ends is 12 bases. The CDR3 holds 13 amino acids from the cysteine to the phenylalanine. The DNA shown is the 39-base CDR3, in frame from base 1. The library came from RT-PCR. TCRdb lists the instrument as NextSeq 550. The public reads were quality trimmed at Q25 with fastp and then assembled into clones with MiXCR by TCRdb, keeping productive beta chains. When rows share a CDR3 protein, they turn into one entry using the most common DNA and genes. The sample table contains around 160,000 distinct CDR3 sequences; only one count was recorded for approximately 31% of them. Jointly, the top ten make up around 3.2% of the sample.

Note on this clonotype: What antigen it recognizes has not been identified. No much larger clonotype is one base removed from it; base qualities were not supplied.

The rearranged chain carries TRBV6-5 and TRBJ1-2; tentative D gene TRBD1, with 5 bases matching. This receptor was obtained from a human donor who was either an allogeneic HSCT recipient or a stem cell or donor lymphocyte infusion donor (not recorded which). It is not recorded whose cells these are; they may come from a transplant donor. Sequenced material: blood, either unsorted or a sorted T cell fraction (not recorded which). The CDR3 corresponds to CASSPQGGYGYTF. The nucleotides are TGTGCCAGCAGTCCCCAGGGAGGGTATGGCTACACCTTC.